The clone carrying this TCR beta chain was observed once. The source of the sample is a study of PD-L1 blockade in urothelial cancer. Spiked synthetic TCR analogs estimated absolute template abundance per PCR. Profiled with immunoSEQ multiplex PCR; TCRdb holds only in-frame clones, not every one. Of around 100,000 clones listed, approximately 85% are singletons. This CDR3 has 13 residues. Germline V gene data show CDR1 as SGDLS and CDR2 as YYNGEE. The V end was cut by 0 bases, the J end by 4 bases, with 6 bases between. Disease in patients was locally advanced or metastatic urothelial carcinoma. The chain recombines TRBV9 with TRBJ2-3, with D possibly matching TRBD1 (6 bases). This clonotype was sampled from a man aged 45-65 years with urothelial cancer. The input for sequencing was PBMCs, taken around atezolizumab (anti-PD-L1) treatment. CDR3 sequence reads: CASSVEGADTQYF. Written as DNA, the CDR3 is TGTGCCAGCAGCGTAGAGGGGGCAGATACGCAGTATTTT.